Below, 28 T cell receptor beta chains from the same sample are listed, as sequenced in a study of blood T cell repertoires in COVID-19. Clones were read by immunoSEQ multiplex PCR, and TCRdb kept only the in-frame ones, dropping some. The profile covers 250,000 to 300,000 clones, with around 86% appearing a single time and 2.2% taken by the ten largest. The sample taken for sequencing was peripheral blood. These receptors all come from a man aged 50-59 years with acute or convalescent COVID-19.

The chain couples TRBV7-9 to TRBJ2-3; 11 positions match TRBD2. This CDR3 has 16 residues. CDR1 SEHNR and CDR2 FQNEAQ come from the germline V gene (reference sequence). Trimming took 4 bases from V and 4 from J; bases not matched to a gene: 7. The CDR3 DNA reads TGTGCCAGCAGCTCCATTACTAGCGGGGGCGCAGATACGCAGTATTTT. The encoded protein is CASSSITSGGADTQYF. The complete variable domain, with remaining parts taken from reference TRBV7-9 and TRBJ2-3, reads DTGVSQNPRHKITKRGQNVTFRCDPISEHNRLYWYRQTLGQGPEFLTYFQNEAQLEKSRLLSDRFSAERPKGSFSTLEIQRTEQGDSAMYLCASSSITSGGADTQYFGPGTRLTVL.

This chain links TRBV6-4 with TRBJ2-3, with TRBD1 matching 11 bases. The CDR3 length is 15 residues. Unmatched junction bases numbered 4, after V lost 4 bases and J lost 4 bases. Per germline, CDR1 MRHNA and CDR2 SNTAGT. The CDR3, as DNA: TGTGCCAGCAGTGCCGGGACAGGGGGGCCAGATACGCAGTATTTT. Amino acid sequence: CASSAGTGGPDTQYF.

The rearrangement uses TRBV11-2 and TRBJ2-7, with 8 nucleotides matching TRBD1. Per the germline V gene, CDR1 is SGHAT and CDR2 is FQNNGV. J was trimmed by 6 bases and V by 2 bases; bases with no gene match: 6. This CDR3 region has 14 residues. CDR3 sequence (DNA): TGTGCCAGCAGCTTATACAGGGGGGCACTCGAGCAGTACTTC. Residues: CASSLYRGALEQYF.

This clone was counted between two and nine times. The gene calls are TRBV11-2 and TRBJ1-1; perhaps TRBD1 as D (6 bases). The CDR3 runs 14 residues. Germline CDR1 reads SGHAT; CDR2 reads FQNNGV. Between the trimmed V and J ends, which lost 4 bases and 1 base, there was a span of 10 bases. CDR3: CASSSPRGNTEAFF. In DNA form, the CDR3 reads TGTGCCAGCAGCTCACCCAGGGGGAACACTGAAGCTTTCTTT.

The chain uses TRBV4-1 and TRBJ2-5; a possible D gene is TRBD1 (6 bases). Deletions cut 0 bases from V and 5 bases from J, with 10 bases between. CDR1 and CDR2 (germline): MGHRA, YSYEKL. The CDR3 runs 14 residues. The CDR3 protein is CASSQEMRGETQYF. In DNA form, the CDR3 reads TGCGCCAGCAGCCAAGAGATGAGGGGGGAGACCCAGTACTTC.

The CDR3 loop reads CASSPPHDSSYEQYF. The CDR3, as DNA: TGTGCCAGCAGCCCCCCCCACGACAGCTCCTACGAGCAGTACTTC. The V call is TRBV11-2, the J call TRBJ2-7, with a weak D call TRBD1 (5 bases). The CDR3 extends over 15 amino acids. CDR1 is SGHAT, CDR2 FQNNGV, per germline. Deletions cut 5 bases from V and 0 bases from J, with 14 bases between.

Only one count was recorded for this clone. Other DNA sequences within the sample encode an identical CDR3. This chain links TRBV5-1 with TRBJ2-1; 10 bases align to TRBD2. Germline V CDR1 and CDR2: SGHRS, YFSETQ. The CDR3 contains 15 residues. J gave up 0 bases and V 3 bases, and 0 bases lay outside the gene matches. The CDR3 DNA reads TGCGCCAGCAGCTCTAGCGGGGGCTCCTACAATGAGCAGTTCTTC. Encoded protein: CASSSSGGSYNEQFF.

The chain couples TRBV6-5 to TRBJ1-1; D may be TRBD1 (5 bases). Germline V gene lookup returns CDR1 MNHEY and CDR2 SVGAGI. Trimming pared 10 bases from V and 7 bases from J, leaving 16 bases between. The CDR3 consists of 12 residues. CDR3 sequence (DNA): TGTGCCACCCGACAGTCTAGTTTTGAAGCTTTCTTT. This encodes CATRQSSFEAFF.

This CDR3 reads CASSLWGQGNNQPQHF. DNA of the CDR3: TGTGCCAGCAGTTTATGGGGACAGGGTAACAATCAGCCCCAGCATTTT. The chain uses TRBV27 and TRBJ1-5; 9 nucleotides line up with TRBD1. After removal of 1 base from V and 3 bases from J, the junction contained 4 bases not matched to a gene. The CDR3 runs to 16 residues. Germline V lookup: CDR1 MNHEY, CDR2 SMNVEV (reference sequence).

The chain joins TRBV7-2 to TRBJ2-3; a weak D match, TRBD2 (5 bases). The CDR3 consists of 13 residues. In germline, CDR1 is SGHTA, CDR2 FQGNSA. V gave up 1 base and J gave up 14 bases, with 16 bases separating them. CDR3 in amino acids: CASSLDGYKGRYF. As DNA, the CDR3 is TGTGCCAGCAGCTTAGACGGCTACAAAGGGAGGTATTTT.

This chain uses TRBV5-6 with TRBJ2-7, with TRBD1 identical over 8 bases. Germline loops: CDR1 SGHDT, CDR2 YYEEEE. The CDR3 runs to 18 residues. J gave up 4 bases and V 3 bases, and 18 bases lay outside the gene matches. The CDR3 loop reads CASSSRQGILRRVYEQYF. The CDR3 DNA reads as TGTGCCAGCAGCTCTCGACAGGGGATTCTAAGGAGGGTGTACGAGCAGTACTTC.

V and J are TRBV7-2 and TRBJ1-2, with TRBD1 matching 8 bases. Losses at the gene ends were 3 bases for V and 7 bases for J; bases not matched to a gene: 4. The CDR3 totals 13 residues. The germline CDR1 and CDR2 sequences are SGHTA and FQGNSA. CDR3 sequence reads: CASSFGQGRGYTF. The CDR3 nucleotides are TGTGCCAGCAGCTTTGGACAGGGACGTGGCTACACCTTC. Full variable domain (remainder filled in from reference TRBV7-2 and TRBJ1-2): GAGVSQSPSNKVTEKGKDVELRCDPISGHTALYWYRQSLGQGLEFLIYFQGNSAPDKSGLPSDRFSAERTGGSVSTLTIQRTQQEDSAVYLCASSFGQGRGYTFGSGTRLTVV.

The rearrangement joins TRBV5-6 to TRBJ1-4; D perhaps matches TRBD1 (5 bases). This CDR3 comprises 16 residues. Looked up from germline, CDR1 is SGHDT and CDR2 is YYEEEE. Trimming took off 4 bases at V and 5 bases at J, with 18 bases between the two ends. CDR3 DNA: TGTGCCAGCAGCGGCCTATTAAGACAGACGAATGAAAAACTGTTTTTT. As protein: CASSGLLRQTNEKLFF.

The chain joins TRBV27 to TRBJ2-5; the D gene is possibly TRBD1 (6 bases). CDR3 size: 12 residues. CDR1 and CDR2 (germline): MNHEY, SMNVEV (reference sequence). The ends were cut back, 3 bases at V and 7 bases at J, with 9 bases in the middle. The CDR3 loop is CASSFLQGTQYF. As DNA, the CDR3 is TGTGCCAGCAGTTTCTTACAGGGGACCCAGTACTTC.

The V call is TRBV10-1, the J call TRBJ1-2; D might be TRBD1 (5 bases). Germline V gene lookup returns CDR1 WNHNN and CDR2 SYGVQD (reference sequence). With 6 bases removed from V and 1 base from J, the gap between germline ends came to 12 bases. This CDR3 spans 14 amino acids. CDR3 residues: CASSPSGGNYGYTF. The DNA for the CDR3 is TGCGCCAGCAGCCCGTCGGGGGGTAACTATGGCTACACCTTC.

This sequence joins TRBV6-5 and TRBJ1-1; TRBD1 is a possible D gene (5 bases). The V end was cut by 5 bases, the J end by 11 bases, with 9 bases between. The CDR3 contains 10 residues. Looked up from germline, CDR1 is MNHEY and CDR2 is SVGAGI. In DNA form, the CDR3 reads TGTGCCAGCAGTAAGACAGTTGCTTTCTTT. Protein: CASSKTVAFF.

The gene calls are TRBV2 and TRBJ1-4; D is perhaps TRBD1 (5 bases). Germline V lookup: CDR1 SNHLY, CDR2 FYNNEI. This CDR3 is built from 15 residues. Deletions cut 6 bases from V and 2 bases from J, with 13 bases between. CDR3 residues: CASRAGLRTNEKLFF. CDR3 sequence (DNA): TGTGCCAGCAGGGCAGGGTTGCGGACTAATGAAAAACTGTTTTTT.

This chain links TRBV6-6 with TRBJ2-7, with D maybe TRBD2 (7 bases). Germline CDR1 MNHNY, CDR2 SVGAGI (reference sequence). The CDR3 is 14 amino acids. V was clipped by 2 bases and J by 5 bases, with 13 bases between them. CDR3 residues: CASSYRGAIDEQYF. The DNA of the CDR3 is TGTGCCAGCAGTTACCGGGGGGCCATCGACGAGCAGTACTTC.

The J gene is TRBJ1-2, the V gene TRBV25-1, with unresolved D. The V gene's germline CDR1 is MGHDK and CDR2 SYGVNS. The CDR3 runs to 14 residues. With 2 bases removed from V and 8 bases from J, the gap between germline ends came to 15 bases. In DNA, the CDR3 is TGTGCCAGCAGTGAAAACACGGGTTCGGGAGGCTACACCTTC. It codes for CASSENTGSGGYTF.

This chain joins TRBV7-9 and TRBJ2-7; 7 bases are shared with TRBD2. Germline V gene sequence: CDR1 SEHNR, CDR2 FQNEAQ (reference sequence). The junction had 4 bases not matched to a gene; V was cut back by 5 bases and J by 6 bases. This CDR3 region has 12 residues. The CDR3 DNA reads TGTGCCAGCAGCCCCTGGGGGGGCGAGCAGTACTTC. It specifies CASSPWGGEQYF.

The chain carries TRBV13 and TRBJ2-5; TRBD1 matches 9 bases. From germline, CDR1 is PRHDT and CDR2 FYEKMQ (reference sequence). V trimming: 5 bases; J trimming: 5 bases; junction bases outside the gene matches: 12. The CDR3 runs to 16 residues. The DNA for the CDR3 is TGTGCCAGCAGCCTAAGACAGGGGGAAAGGGGGGAGACCCAGTACTTC. As protein: CASSLRQGERGETQYF.

V is TRBV10-3 and J is TRBJ1-1, with 12 bases identical to TRBD1. The junction had 11 bases not matched to a gene; V was cut back by 6 bases and J by 0 bases. The CDR3 is 18 residues long. CDR1 is ENHRY, CDR2 SYGVKD, per germline. This CDR3 is CAISQRAGQGAVNTEAFF. CDR3 nucleotide sequence: TGTGCCATCAGCCAGAGGGCGGGACAGGGGGCCGTGAACACTGAAGCTTTCTTT.

The V call is TRBV2, the J call TRBJ1-6, with 11 bases matching TRBD1. Trimming removed 8 bases from V and 10 bases from J; junction bases left unmatched: 4. The CDR3 length is 13 residues. In germline, CDR1 is SNHLY, CDR2 FYNNEI. The CDR3 DNA is TGTGCCAGCCGGGACAGGGGGGAATCACCCCTCCACTTT. Its protein product is CASRDRGESPLHF. The full variable domain, completed using reference TRBV2 and TRBJ1-6, is EPEVTQTPSHQVTQMGQEVILRCVPISNHLYFYWYRQILGQKVEFLVSFYNNEISEKSEIFDDQFSVERPDGSNFTLKIRSTKLEDSAMYFCASRDRGESPLHFGNGTRLTVT.

The chain combines TRBV19 with TRBJ1-1; 11 bases agree with TRBD1. Trimming removed 11 bases from V and 3 bases from J; junction bases left unmatched: 5. This CDR3 has 13 amino acids. The V gene's germline CDR1 is LNHDA and CDR2 SQIVND (reference sequence). The CDR3 reads CAGRDRGDTEAFF. The CDR3 bases are TGTGCCGGCCGGGACAGGGGGGACACTGAAGCTTTCTTT. Full variable domain (missing parts from reference TRBV19 and TRBJ1-1): DGGITQSPKYLFRKEGQNVTLSCEQNLNHDAMYWYRQDPGQGLRLIYYSQIVNDFQKGDIAEGYSVSREKKESFPLTVTSAQKNPTAFYLCAGRDRGDTEAFFGQGTRLTVV.

This chain connects TRBV19 to TRBJ1-1; no clear D. The CDR3 loop spans 13 amino acids. Trimming took off 4 bases at V and 4 bases at J, with 10 bases between the two ends. Germline-derived CDR1 and CDR2 are LNHDA and SQIVND (reference sequence). The CDR3 spells CASSRGYSTEAFF. In DNA form, the CDR3 reads TGTGCCAGTAGTAGAGGCTATTCCACTGAAGCTTTCTTT. Using reference TRBV19 and TRBJ1-1 for the parts outside the CDR3, the full variable domain is DGGITQSPKYLFRKEGQNVTLSCEQNLNHDAMYWYRQDPGQGLRLIYYSQIVNDFQKGDIAEGYSVSREKKESFPLTVTSAQKNPTAFYLCASSRGYSTEAFFGQGTRLTVV.

This sequence joins TRBV9 and TRBJ1-4; TRBD1 might be the D (5 bases). Trimming cost V 2 bases and J 7 bases, with 9 bases left between them. The CDR3 loop spans 13 amino acids. Germline V gives CDR1 SGDLS, CDR2 YYNGEE. The CDR3 region has the DNA TGTGCCAGCAGCGTCGGGAGGGGTGAAAAACTGTTTTTT. Translated, it gives CASSVGRGEKLFF. Full variable domain (remainder filled in from reference TRBV9 and TRBJ1-4): DSGVTQTPKHLITATGQRVTLRCSPRSGDLSVYWYQQSLDQGLQFLIQYYNGEERAKGNILERFSAQQFPDLHSELNLSSLELGDSALYFCASSVGRGEKLFFGSGTQLSVL.

This rearrangement joins TRBV5-1 to TRBJ1-2; D is ambiguous. The CDR3 contains 13 residues. Germline CDR1 and CDR2: SGHRS and YFSETQ. V was clipped by 4 bases and J by 1 base, with 8 bases between them. The CDR3 DNA reads as TGCGCCAGCAGCACAGACATTAACTATGGCTACACCTTC. Protein product: CASSTDINYGYTF.

V usage is TRBV24-1 and J usage is TRBJ2-1; maybe TRBD1 (5 bases). The CDR3 spans 14 residues. Germline lookup yields CDR1 KGHDR and CDR2 SFDVKD. The germline V and J ends were trimmed by 4 bases and 10 bases, with 16 bases remaining between them. The CDR3 sequence: CATSDPWVSGEQFF. CDR3 nucleotide sequence: TGTGCCACCAGTGACCCCTGGGTCTCAGGGGAGCAGTTCTTC.